This is a list of T cell receptor beta chains from one sample in a study of cytotoxic CD8 clonotypes in ibrutinib-treated CLL. Sequencing used immunoSEQ multiplex PCR; TCRdb keeps in-frame clones, though not all of them. The sample consists of some 140,000 clones, 80% to 85% of them appearing once. Sequences were derived from PBMCs, sampled after 24 months of ibrutinib treatment. The receptors shown here come from a human donor with chronic lymphocytic leukemia. The CDR3 runs from the conserved cysteine through the conserved F or W. Each record gives: J gene, V gene, clone size, D gene, CDR3 protein, CDR3 DNA. A D gene is named only where the DNA matches it firmly. The size of a clone is reported for some rows only, either as once, few or many, or as a class for expanded clones.

TRBJ1-6 TRBV5-4 - - CASSLSDSPLHF TGTGCCAGCAGCTTGTCCGATTCACCCCTCCACTTT
TRBJ1-4 TRBV5-1 - - CASSLDARNEKLFF TGCGCCAGCAGCTTGGATGCAAGGAATGAAAAACTGTTTTTT
TRBJ1-6 TRBV6-5 - - CASSYFSLTGLLHF TGTGCCAGCAGTTACTTCTCTCTAACAGGGCTCCTCCACTTT
TRBJ2-7 TRBV18 - - CASSPGGGDYEQYF TGTGCCAGCTCCCCTGGGGGGGGCGACTACGAGCAGTACTTC
TRBJ1-2 TRBV7-2 - - CASSQILGGGYTF TGTGCCAGCAGCCAGATATTGGGGGGCGGCTACACCTTC
TRBJ1-2 TRBV30 few - CAWTGAWGYTF TGTGCCTGGACAGGGGCTTGGGGCTACACCTTC
TRBJ1-1 TRBV19 - - CASRALDGSEMNTEAFF TGTGCCAGTAGGGCACTCGACGGATCGGAGATGAACACTGAAGCTTTCTTT
TRBJ1-6 TRBV7-2 - TRBD1 CASSLRGTGGSSPLHF TGTGCCAGCAGCTTACGAGGGACAGGGGGTAGTTCACCCCTCCACTTT
TRBJ2-1 TRBV29-1 - - CSVGRGGPYNEQFF TGCAGCGTGGGACGTGGGGGGCCCTACAATGAGCAGTTCTTC
TRBJ2-1 TRBV6-5 once - CASSGPGGGSNEQFF TGTGCCAGCAGTGGCCCCGGGGGTGGGTCCAATGAGCAGTTCTTC
TRBJ2-3 TRBV2 - TRBD1 CASSKTGRADTQYF TGTGCCAGCAGCAAGACAGGGAGAGCAGATACGCAGTATTTT
TRBJ1-2 TRBV11-2 once TRBD1 CASSLDPGTAYGYTF TGTGCCAGCAGCTTAGATCCGGGGACAGCCTATGGCTACACCTTC
TRBJ1-4 TRBV5-1 - - CASRPSFGGDEKLFF TGCGCCAGCAGGCCCAGCTTTGGGGGTGATGAAAAACTGTTTTTT